These T cell receptor beta chains were read from a single sample in a study of cytomegalovirus exposure and HLA in healthy donors. Using immunoSEQ multiplex PCR, the repertoire was profiled, and TCRdb retains in-frame clones only, with some absent. The table has over 110,000 clones, around three quarters seen once. Sequenced material: PBMCs. These receptor sequences come from a man between 18 and 35 years old in good health and CMV-seronegative. Both conserved end residues are part of each CDR3. The D gene is left open where the match is weak. A row's size may be missing; if present it is once, few, many or a size class.

CDR3 length | J gene | V gene | D gene | clone size | CDR3 protein | CDR3 DNA
15 | TRBJ2-2 | TRBV2 | - | few | CASSEIRGNTGELFF | TGTGCCAGCAGTGAAATCCGAGGTAACACCGGGGAGCTGTTTTTT
13 | TRBJ2-3 | TRBV18 | - | - | CAGSPGLEDTQYF | TGTGCCGGCTCACCGGGTTTGGAGGATACGCAGTATTTT
15 | TRBJ2-4 | TRBV9 | TRBD2 | - | CASSPGLAGGNIQYF | TGTGCCAGCAGCCCCGGACTAGCGGGGGGAAACATTCAGTACTTC
14 | TRBJ1-2 | TRBV10-3 | TRBD1 | - | CAITRDRLNYGYTF | TGTGCCATCACCAGGGACAGACTAAACTATGGCTACACCTTC
15 | TRBJ1-1 | TRBV5-4 | TRBD1 | - | CASSFRQGRNTEAFF | TGTGCCAGCAGCTTTAGACAGGGCAGAAACACTGAAGCTTTCTTT
15 | TRBJ2-5 | TRBV9 | TRBD1 | - | CASSNTQTGQETQYF | TGTGCCAGCAGCAACACTCAGACAGGGCAAGAGACCCAGTACTTC
14 | TRBJ2-7 | TRBV15 | - | - | CATSRDPGRAEQYF | TGTGCCACCAGCAGAGATCCGGGCAGGGCCGAGCAGTACTTC
13 | TRBJ2-5 | TRBV18 | TRBD1 | - | CASSVRGQETQYF | TGTGCCAGCTCAGTCAGGGGGCAAGAGACCCAGTACTTC
16 | TRBJ2-3 | TRBV19 | - | - | CASSGPRVVSGATQYF | TGTGCCAGTAGTGGGCCCAGGGTTGTTTCGGGAGCTACGCAGTATTTT
16 | TRBJ1-2 | TRBV7-8 | - | - | CASSVFLGGGGYGYTF | TGTGCCAGCAGTGTATTCCTCGGGGGAGGAGGATATGGCTACACCTTC
13 | TRBJ1-4 | TRBV30 | - | - | CASMVGGVEKLFF | TGTGCCTCCATGGTTGGGGGGGTTGAAAAACTGTTTTTT
13 | TRBJ1-1 | TRBV12-5 | TRBD1 | - | CASGSGTATEAFF | TGTGCTAGTGGTTCCGGGACAGCCACTGAAGCTTTCTTT
12 | TRBJ1-1 | TRBV29-1 | - | - | CSGRTAYTEAFF | TGCAGCGGGCGGACAGCCTACACTGAAGCTTTCTTT
16 | TRBJ2-1 | TRBV5-1 | - | - | CASSLGAGQSYNEQFF | TGCGCCAGCAGCTTGGGGGCGGGACAGAGCTACAATGAGCAGTTCTTC
14 | TRBJ1-2 | TRBV27 | - | few | CASSLKVHSYGYTF | TGTGCCAGCAGTTTAAAGGTTCACAGCTATGGCTACACCTTC
13 | TRBJ2-7 | TRBV6-5 | TRBD1 | - | CASSLGQTYEQYF | TGTGCCAGCAGTTTGGGACAGACCTACGAGCAGTACTTC
16 | TRBJ2-7 | TRBV5-1 | TRBD1 | - | CASSPGQGAVSYEQYF | TGCGCCAGCAGCCCTGGACAGGGGGCGGTCTCCTACGAGCAGTACTTC
14 | TRBJ1-3 | TRBV5-1 | - | few | CASSSDTGGNTIYF | TGCGCCAGCAGCTCGGACACAGGGGGAAACACCATATATTTT
14 | TRBJ2-7 | TRBV4-3 | - | - | CASSQARGSYEQYF | TGCGCCAGCAGCCAGGCGCGGGGTTCCTACGAGCAGTACTTC
14 | TRBJ1-1 | TRBV4-3 | - | - | CASSHQGFGTEAFF | TGCGCCAGCAGCCATCAGGGGTTTGGGACTGAAGCTTTCTTT
15 | TRBJ1-2 | TRBV5-1 | TRBD1 | - | CASSPTGQGEGGYTF | TGCGCCAGCAGCCCCACGGGACAGGGCGAGGGTGGCTACACCTTC
15 | TRBJ1-6 | TRBV4-3 | - | - | CASSQDFYFVSPLHF | TGCGCCAGCAGCCAAGATTTTTATTTCGTCTCACCCCTCCACTTT
14 | TRBJ2-1 | TRBV7-9 | TRBD2 | - | CSSSRLANYNEQFF | TGTTCCAGCAGTAGACTAGCGAATTACAATGAGCAGTTCTTC
16 | TRBJ2-7 | TRBV4-2 | - | - | CASSQGAAETSYEQYF | TGTGCCAGCAGCCAAGGGGCAGCGGAGACCTCCTACGAGCAGTACTTC
14 | TRBJ1-1 | TRBV7-2 | - | - | CASSLVTRAGEAFF | TGTGCCAGCAGCTTAGTAACCAGGGCGGGAGAAGCTTTCTTT
14 | TRBJ1-4 | TRBV13 | - | - | CASSLRDTGEKLFF | TGTGCCAGCAGCTTACGGGACACGGGTGAAAAACTGTTTTTT
13 | TRBJ1-1 | TRBV7-8 | - | - | CASSLAPGAEAFF | TGTGCCAGCAGCTTAGCGCCAGGGGCTGAAGCTTTCTTT
14 | TRBJ1-5 | TRBV7-2 | - | - | CASSQGPGGQPQHF | TGTGCCAGCAGCCAAGGACCCGGGGGTCAGCCCCAGCATTTT
16 | TRBJ2-3 | TRBV15 | - | once | CATSFRQTLDTDTQYF | TGTGCCACCAGTTTCAGACAGACTCTCGACACAGATACGCAGTATTTT
13 | TRBJ1-2 | TRBV2 | - | - | CASSDGGVYGYTF | TGTGCCAGCAGTGATGGAGGGGTCTATGGCTACACCTTC
19 | TRBJ1-5 | TRBV4-2 | - | - | CASSQTLPDRALYNQPQHF | TGTGCCAGCAGCCAAACGTTGCCGGACAGAGCTCTATACAATCAGCCCCAGCATTTT
15 | TRBJ2-5 | TRBV5-6 | - | - | CASSSRTYREETQYF | TGTGCCAGCAGCTCACGTACATACAGGGAAGAGACCCAGTACTTC
13 | TRBJ1-2 | TRBV6-1 | - | - | CASLGYLGYGYTF | TGTGCCAGCCTTGGTTACCTCGGCTATGGCTACACCTTC